A single sample gave rise to the 16 T cell receptor beta chains below, sequenced in a study of beta chain features in type 1 diabetes. The investigators reverse transcribed all of the isolated RNA, so they sequenced expressed TCRB transcripts. The data were produced by immunoSEQ multiplex PCR, yet TCRdb's version contains in-frame clones alone and is incomplete. The sample holds almost 250,000 clones, 11% to 15% seen once. The sequenced sample consisted of naive CD4+ T cells from blood. The receptors were gathered from a woman in her forties in good health.

The chain has TRBV2 and TRBJ2-1; 9 nucleotides line up with TRBD2. V shed 5 bases, J shed 15 bases, and the junction held 11 bases outside the gene matches. Germline V CDR1 and CDR2: SNHLY, FYNNEI. The CDR3 consists of 13 residues. CDR3 nucleotide sequence: TGTGCCAGCAGTTCCCGACTAGCGGCCATAATGTTCTTC. As protein: CASSSRLAAIMFF.

This clone was detected a few times. The chain uses TRBV5-1 and TRBJ1-5; tentatively, D is TRBD1 (5 bases). Germline assignment: CDR1 SGHRS and CDR2 YFSETQ. V dropped 2 bases and J dropped 5 bases, with 8 bases sitting between them. The length of the CDR3 is 13 residues. Written as DNA, the CDR3 is TGCGCCAGCAGCTTCCAGGGTGATCAGCCCCAGCATTTT. Residues: CASSFQGDQPQHF.

This clone came up a few times. The chain combines TRBV7-7 with TRBJ1-2, with a possible D match to TRBD1 (6 bases). The CDR3 contains 16 residues. CDR1 and CDR2 from the germline V gene are SSHAT and FNYEAQ (reference sequence). Between the trimmed V and J ends, which lost 7 bases and 2 bases, there was a span of 20 bases. Here the CDR3 DNA reads TGTGCCAGCACCCCTCTGGCTAGGGGGACGAACTATGGCTACACCTTC. It codes for CASTPLARGTNYGYTF.

This clone showed up just a few times. The rearrangement links TRBV7-2 to TRBJ2-2, with D possibly matching TRBD1 (5 bases). Germline values: CDR1 SGHTA, CDR2 FQGNSA. The CDR3 length is 15 residues. Trimming removed 3 bases at V and 8 bases at J, with 16 bases between. CDR3 DNA: TGTGCCAGCAGCTTCGTGGGCATACAGGCGGGGGAGCTGTTTTTT. The encoded protein is CASSFVGIQAGELFF.

In its sample, this clone was seen a few times. The V and J genes are TRBV11-3 and TRBJ1-4; 8 bases line up with TRBD1. This CDR3 has 16 amino acids. V trimming: 3 bases; J trimming: 6 bases; junction bases outside the gene matches: 9. Germline V CDR1 and CDR2: SGHNT, YENEEA. CDR3 DNA sequence: TGTGCCAGCAGCTTGGGAGCAGGACAGGGATATGAAAAACTGTTTTTT. Translation: CASSLGAGQGYEKLFF.

This clone was seen only a few times. V gene TRBV6-4 combines with J gene TRBJ1-1, with 9 nucleotides matching TRBD1. The CDR3 contains 17 residues. V shed 3 bases, J shed 0 bases, and the junction held 8 bases outside the gene matches. The V gene's germline CDR1 is MRHNA and CDR2 SNTAGT. The DNA for the CDR3 is TGTGCCAGCAGTGAGGGGACAGGGACCTTCATGAACACTGAAGCTTTCTTT. Amino acid sequence: CASSEGTGTFMNTEAFF.

This clone was seen at least ten times. The V call is TRBV7-9, the J call TRBJ2-7, with 8 bases identical to TRBD2. Germline CDR1 reads SEHNR; CDR2 reads FQNEAQ (reference sequence). Losses at the gene ends were 1 base for V and 3 bases for J; bases not matched to a gene: 5. The CDR3 is 15 residues long. CDR3 region: CASSLERGSHYEQYF. DNA for the CDR3: TGTGCCAGCAGCTTAGAGCGGGGGTCCCACTACGAGCAGTACTTC.

Only a few counts were recorded for this clone. The chain is built from TRBV7-9 and TRBJ2-7, with D unresolved. Germline CDR1 and CDR2: SEHNR and FQNEAQ (reference sequence). V was pared by 6 bases and J by 5 bases, with 11 bases between. This CDR3 is 12 amino acids long. CDR3 bases: TGTGCCAGCAGTCCCGGTAGCCACGAGCAGTACTTC. This gives the protein CASSPGSHEQYF.

The CDR3 protein is CASSRGNAGETQYF. DNA for the CDR3: TGCGCCAGCAGCCGGGGGAACGCGGGAGAGACCCAGTACTTC. This rearrangement joins TRBV5-1 to TRBJ2-5, with a tentative D call TRBD2 (6 bases). Trimming left V 4 bases short and J 4 bases short, with 14 bases between. From germline, CDR1 is SGHRS and CDR2 YFSETQ. This CDR3 spans 14 amino acids.

V is TRBV6-1 and J is TRBJ2-3; TRBD2 might be the D (6 bases). Germline assignment: CDR1 MNHNS and CDR2 SASEGT. The CDR3 runs to 13 residues. Between the trimmed V and J ends, which lost 8 bases and 6 bases, there was a span of 15 bases. The CDR3 sequence: CASGGTAVDTQYF. The CDR3 DNA reads as TGTGCCAGCGGGGGGACTGCAGTTGATACGCAGTATTTT.

The chain uses TRBV5-1 and TRBJ1-1; no clear D. CDR1 SGHRS and CDR2 YFSETQ come from the germline V gene. The length of the CDR3 is 14 residues. The V end lost 4 bases, the J end lost 0 bases, and 10 bases lay between the germline ends. The CDR3 nucleotides read TGCGCCAGCAGCCTCTTGACACTGAACACTGAAGCTTTCTTT. Translated, it gives CASSLLTLNTEAFF.

The genes are TRBV21-1 and TRBJ1-2. TRBV21-1 constitutes a pseudogene. This CDR3 comprises 14 residues. This CDR3 is CASSNRVSNYGYTF. The CDR3 DNA reads TGTGCCAGCAGCAATCGGGTCAGTAACTATGGCTACACCTTC.

This clone was observed a few times. The gene calls are TRBV6-5 and TRBJ2-1, with 10 bases that match TRBD2. The CDR3 extends over 15 amino acids. Losses at the gene ends were 0 bases for V and 10 bases for J; bases not matched to a gene: 6. From germline, CDR1 is MNHEY and CDR2 SVGAGI. Here the CDR3 DNA reads TGTGCCAGCAGTTACTCCAGCGGGGGGGCCTTCGAGCAGTTCTTC. Translating gives CASSYSSGGAFEQFF.

This chain joins TRBV5-4 and TRBJ1-2; TRBD1 might be the D (5 bases). V lost 0 bases to trimming and J lost 6 bases, with 12 bases between them. This CDR3 has 14 residues. CDR1 and CDR2 (germline): SGHNT, YYREEE (reference sequence). The CDR3 is CASSLVMQGHGYTF. The CDR3 bases are TGTGCCAGCAGCTTGGTGATGCAGGGCCATGGCTACACCTTC.

CDR3 sequence: CASSVHRQASTDTQYF. The CDR3 DNA follows: TGTGCCAGCAGCGTACACCGACAAGCTAGCACAGATACGCAGTATTTT. This sequence joins TRBV9 and TRBJ2-3; D is uncertain. There are 16 residues in the CDR3. Trimming stripped 1 base from V and 0 bases from J, with 12 bases between. Germline loops: CDR1 SGDLS, CDR2 YYNGEE.

This clone has just a few counts. This chain uses TRBV7-2 with TRBJ1-4; 10 bases line up with TRBD1. V dropped 0 bases and J dropped 10; count of bases not matched to a gene: 5. Germline V gene data show CDR1 as SGHTA and CDR2 as FQGNSA. The CDR3 has 15 amino acids. CDR3 in DNA: TGTGCCAGCAGCTTAGCGGACAGGGGGGGAGGAAAACTGTTTTTT. Translated, it gives CASSLADRGGGKLFF.